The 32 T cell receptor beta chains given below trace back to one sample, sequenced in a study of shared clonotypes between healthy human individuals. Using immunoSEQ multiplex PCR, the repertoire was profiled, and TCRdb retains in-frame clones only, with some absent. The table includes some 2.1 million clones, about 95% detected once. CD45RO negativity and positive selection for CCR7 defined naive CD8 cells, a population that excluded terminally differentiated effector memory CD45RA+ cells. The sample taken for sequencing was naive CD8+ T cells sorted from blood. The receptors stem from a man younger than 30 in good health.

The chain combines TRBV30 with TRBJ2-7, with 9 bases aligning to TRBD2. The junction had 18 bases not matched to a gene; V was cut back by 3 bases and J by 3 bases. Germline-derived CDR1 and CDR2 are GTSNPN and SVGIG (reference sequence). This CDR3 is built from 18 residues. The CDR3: CAWRWPGERGVFGYEQYF. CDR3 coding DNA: TGTGCCTGGAGGTGGCCAGGTGAGCGGGGGGTCTTCGGCTACGAGCAGTACTTC.

CDR3 nucleotides: TGTGCCAGCAGCACCGGGACTAGCGGGAGTAATGAGCAGTTCTTC. Residues: CASSTGTSGSNEQFF. The V gene is TRBV27, the J gene TRBJ2-1, with 14 bases matching TRBD2. V lost 6 bases and J lost 7; bases outside the gene matches: 5. The CDR3 covers 15 residues. Germline loops: CDR1 MNHEY, CDR2 SMNVEV (reference sequence).

This chain's CDR3 is CASSFPPGGSNEQFF. DNA of the CDR3: TGTGCCAGCAGTTTTCCGCCGGGGGGGAGCAATGAGCAGTTCTTC. This chain links TRBV28 with TRBJ2-1; TRBD2 matches 8 bases. With V trimmed by 3 bases and J by 6 bases, 7 bases remained unmatched. The CDR3 has 15 residues. Per the germline V gene, CDR1 is MDHEN and CDR2 is SYDVKM. Complete variable domain (other parts from reference TRBV28 and TRBJ2-1): DVKVTQSSRYLVKRTGEKVFLECVQDMDHENMFWYRQDPGLGLRLIYFSYDVKMKEKGDIPEGYSVSREKKERFSLILESASTNQTSMYLCASSFPPGGSNEQFFGPGTRLTVL.

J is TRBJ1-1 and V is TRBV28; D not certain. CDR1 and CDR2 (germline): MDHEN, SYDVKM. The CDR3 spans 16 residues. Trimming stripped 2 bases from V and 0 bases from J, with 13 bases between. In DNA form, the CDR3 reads TGTGCCAGCAGTTTAAGGTTCGGTAGGGTGAACACTGAAGCTTTCTTT. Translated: CASSLRFGRVNTEAFF.

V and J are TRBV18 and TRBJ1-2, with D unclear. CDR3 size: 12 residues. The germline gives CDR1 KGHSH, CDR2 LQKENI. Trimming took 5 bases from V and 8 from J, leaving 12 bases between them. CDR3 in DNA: TGTGCCAGCTCAAGTATTCTGGAGGGCTACACCTTC. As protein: CASSSILEGYTF.

The DNA of the CDR3 is TGTGCCAGCAGCTGGGTCCGGAGAGGACCCTACGAGCAGTACTTC. As protein: CASSWVRRGPYEQYF. V and J are TRBV7-9 and TRBJ2-7; D gene ambiguous. CDR1 and CDR2 from the germline V gene are SEHNR and FQNEAQ (reference sequence). V was cut by 4 bases and J by 2 bases, with 15 bases left in between. This CDR3 is built from 15 residues.

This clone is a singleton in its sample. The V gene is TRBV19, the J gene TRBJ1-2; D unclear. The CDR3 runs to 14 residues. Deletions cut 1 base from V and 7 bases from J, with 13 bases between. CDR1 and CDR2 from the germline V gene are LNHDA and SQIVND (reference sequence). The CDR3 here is CASSIGTFEGGYTF. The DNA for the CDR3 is TGTGCCAGTAGTATAGGCACGTTCGAGGGTGGCTACACCTTC.

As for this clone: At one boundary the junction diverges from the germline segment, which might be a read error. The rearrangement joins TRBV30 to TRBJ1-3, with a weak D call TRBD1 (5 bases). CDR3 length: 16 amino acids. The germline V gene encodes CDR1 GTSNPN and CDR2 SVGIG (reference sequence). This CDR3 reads CAWSKPGLTSGNTVYF. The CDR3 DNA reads TGTGCCTGGAGTAAACCGGGACTGACGTCTGGAAACACCGTATATTTT.

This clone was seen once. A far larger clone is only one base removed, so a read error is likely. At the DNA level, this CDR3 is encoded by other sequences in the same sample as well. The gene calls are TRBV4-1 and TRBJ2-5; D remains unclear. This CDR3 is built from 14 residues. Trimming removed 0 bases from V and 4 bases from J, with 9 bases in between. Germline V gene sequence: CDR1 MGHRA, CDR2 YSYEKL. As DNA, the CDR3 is TGCGCCAGCAGCCAAGATGGACGAGGAGAGACCCAGTACTTC. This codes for CASSQDGRGETQYF.

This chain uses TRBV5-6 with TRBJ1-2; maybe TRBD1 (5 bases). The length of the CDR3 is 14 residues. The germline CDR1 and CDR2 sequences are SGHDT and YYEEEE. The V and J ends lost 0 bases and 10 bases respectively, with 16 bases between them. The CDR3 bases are TGTGCCAGCAGCTTGGGAGGGGATGCTGTCCCCTACACCTTC. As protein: CASSLGGDAVPYTF.

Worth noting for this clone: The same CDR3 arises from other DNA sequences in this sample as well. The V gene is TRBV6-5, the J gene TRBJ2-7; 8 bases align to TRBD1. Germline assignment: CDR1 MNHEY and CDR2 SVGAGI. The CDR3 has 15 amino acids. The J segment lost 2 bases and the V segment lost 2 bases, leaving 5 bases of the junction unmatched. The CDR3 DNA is TGTGCCAGCAGTTACGGCCAGGGGGCTGCCTACGAGCAGTACTTC. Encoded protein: CASSYGQGAAYEQYF.

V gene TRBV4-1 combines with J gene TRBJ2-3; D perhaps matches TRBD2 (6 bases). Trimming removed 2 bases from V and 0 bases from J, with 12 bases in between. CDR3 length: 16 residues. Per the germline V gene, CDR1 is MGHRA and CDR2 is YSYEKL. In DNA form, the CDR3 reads TGCGCCAGCAGCCAAAATGGAGGGGCTAGCACAGATACGCAGTATTTT. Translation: CASSQNGGASTDTQYF.

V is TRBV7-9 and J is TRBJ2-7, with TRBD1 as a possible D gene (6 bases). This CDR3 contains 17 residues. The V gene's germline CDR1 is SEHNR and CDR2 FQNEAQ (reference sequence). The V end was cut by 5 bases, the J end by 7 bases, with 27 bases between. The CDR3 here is CASSPNPRQAPPGEQYF. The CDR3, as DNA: TGTGCCAGCAGCCCCAATCCCCGACAGGCGCCCCCGGGGGAGCAGTACTTC.

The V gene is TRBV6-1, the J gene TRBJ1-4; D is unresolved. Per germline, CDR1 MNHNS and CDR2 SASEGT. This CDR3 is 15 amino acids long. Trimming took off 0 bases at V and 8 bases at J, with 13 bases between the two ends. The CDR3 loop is CASSEAVRAGEKLFF. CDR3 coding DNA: TGTGCCAGCAGTGAAGCGGTGAGGGCGGGCGAAAAACTGTTTTTT.

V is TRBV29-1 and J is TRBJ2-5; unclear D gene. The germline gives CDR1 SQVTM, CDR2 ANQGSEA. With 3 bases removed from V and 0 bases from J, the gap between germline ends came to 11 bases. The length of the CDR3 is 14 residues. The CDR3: CSVDLGRDQETQYF. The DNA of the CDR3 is TGCAGCGTTGACTTGGGCCGCGACCAAGAGACCCAGTACTTC.

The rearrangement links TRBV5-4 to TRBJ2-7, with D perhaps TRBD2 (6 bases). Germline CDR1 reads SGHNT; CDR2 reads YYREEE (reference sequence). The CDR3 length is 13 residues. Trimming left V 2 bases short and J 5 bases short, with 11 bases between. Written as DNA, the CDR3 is TGTGCCAGCAGCTTTGGGGGGAGCGACGAGCAGTACTTC. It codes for CASSFGGSDEQYF.

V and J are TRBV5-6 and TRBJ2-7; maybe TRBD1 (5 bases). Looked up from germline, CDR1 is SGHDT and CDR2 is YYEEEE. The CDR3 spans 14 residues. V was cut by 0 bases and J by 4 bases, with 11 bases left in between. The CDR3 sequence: CASSLGQLQYEQYF. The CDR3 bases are TGTGCCAGCAGCTTGGGACAGCTTCAATACGAGCAGTACTTC.

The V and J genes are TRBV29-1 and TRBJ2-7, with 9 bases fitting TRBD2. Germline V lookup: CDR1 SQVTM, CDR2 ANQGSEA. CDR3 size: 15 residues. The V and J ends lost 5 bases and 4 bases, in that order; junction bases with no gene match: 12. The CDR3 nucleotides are TGCAGCGTTTTGGGGGCAACTAGCGGGTTTTACGAGCAGTACTTC. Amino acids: CSVLGATSGFYEQYF.

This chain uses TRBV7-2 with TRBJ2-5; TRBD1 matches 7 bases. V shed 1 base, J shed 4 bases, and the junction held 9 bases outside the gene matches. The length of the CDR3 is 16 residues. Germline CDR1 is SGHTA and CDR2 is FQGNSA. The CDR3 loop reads CASSLGVGGGSETQYF. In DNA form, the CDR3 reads TGTGCCAGCAGCTTAGGAGTAGGGGGCGGTTCAGAGACCCAGTACTTC.

CDR3: CSVGTSGMLVYEQYF. DNA for the CDR3: TGCAGCGTCGGGACTAGCGGGATGTTGGTTTACGAGCAGTACTTC. This chain uses TRBV29-1 with TRBJ2-7; the match to TRBD2 covers 13 bases. The CDR3 has 15 amino acids. V lost 6 bases and J lost 4; bases outside the gene matches: 9. Looked up from germline, CDR1 is SQVTM and CDR2 is ANQGSEA.

CDR3 nucleotides: TGTGCCAGCAGCTTGCACCCGGGTGACTGGGCCCTCCACTTT. Protein sequence: CASSLHPGDWALHF. The V gene is TRBV5-4, the J gene TRBJ1-6; D unclear. Per germline, CDR1 SGHNT and CDR2 YYREEE (reference sequence). The CDR3 runs to 14 residues. Trimming removed 1 base at V and 14 bases at J, with 16 bases between. Using reference TRBV5-4 and TRBJ1-6 for the parts outside the CDR3, the full variable domain is ETGVTQSPTHLIKTRGQQVTLRCSSQSGHNTVSWYQQALGQGPQFIFQYYREEENGRGNFPPRFSGLQFPNYSSELNVNALELDDSALYLCASSLHPGDWALHFGNGTRLTVT.

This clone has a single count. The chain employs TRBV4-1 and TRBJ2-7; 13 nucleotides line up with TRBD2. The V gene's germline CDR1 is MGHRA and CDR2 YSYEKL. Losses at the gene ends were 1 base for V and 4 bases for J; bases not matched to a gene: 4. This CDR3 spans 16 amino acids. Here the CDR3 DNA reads TGCGCCAGCAGCCAAGGAGGGACTAGCGGGGTGTACGAGCAGTACTTC. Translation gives CASSQGGTSGVYEQYF.

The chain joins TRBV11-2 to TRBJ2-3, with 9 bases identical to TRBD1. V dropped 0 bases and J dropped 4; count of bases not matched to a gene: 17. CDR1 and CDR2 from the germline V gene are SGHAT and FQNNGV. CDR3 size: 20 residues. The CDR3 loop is CASSLEPGQGRRLAADTQYF. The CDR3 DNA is TGTGCCAGCAGCTTAGAACCCGGACAGGGGCGGAGACTAGCCGCAGATACGCAGTATTTT.

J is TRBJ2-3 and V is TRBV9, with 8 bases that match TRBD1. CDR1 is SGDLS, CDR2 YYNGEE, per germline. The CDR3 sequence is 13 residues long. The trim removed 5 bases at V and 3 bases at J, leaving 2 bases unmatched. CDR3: CASRGTGTDTQYF. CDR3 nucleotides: TGTGCCAGCAGAGGGACAGGAACAGATACGCAGTATTTT.

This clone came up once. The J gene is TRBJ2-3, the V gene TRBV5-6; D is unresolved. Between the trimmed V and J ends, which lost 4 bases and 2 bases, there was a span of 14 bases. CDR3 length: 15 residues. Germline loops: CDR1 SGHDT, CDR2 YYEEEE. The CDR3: CASSQMVGITDTQYF. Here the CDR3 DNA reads TGTGCCAGCAGCCAGATGGTGGGGATCACAGATACGCAGTATTTT.

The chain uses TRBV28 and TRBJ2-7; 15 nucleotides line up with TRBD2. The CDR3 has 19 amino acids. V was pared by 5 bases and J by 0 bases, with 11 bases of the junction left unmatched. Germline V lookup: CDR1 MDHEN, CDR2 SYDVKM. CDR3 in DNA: TGTGCCAGCAGTACATACGGACTAGCGGGGGGGTTAGGCTCCTACGAGCAGTACTTC. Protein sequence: CASSTYGLAGGLGSYEQYF.

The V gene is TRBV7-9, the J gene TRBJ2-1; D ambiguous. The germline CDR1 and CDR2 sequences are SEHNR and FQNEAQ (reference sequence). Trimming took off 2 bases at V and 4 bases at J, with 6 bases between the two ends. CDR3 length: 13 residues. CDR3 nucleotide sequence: TGTGCCAGCAGCTTAACCCGGTACAATGAGCAGTTCTTC. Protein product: CASSLTRYNEQFF.

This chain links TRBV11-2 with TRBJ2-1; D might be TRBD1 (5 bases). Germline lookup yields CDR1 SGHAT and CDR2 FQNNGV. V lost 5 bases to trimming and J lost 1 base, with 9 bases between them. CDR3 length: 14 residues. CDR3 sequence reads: CASSGANSYNEQFF. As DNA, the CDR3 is TGTGCCAGCAGCGGGGCTAATTCCTACAATGAGCAGTTCTTC.

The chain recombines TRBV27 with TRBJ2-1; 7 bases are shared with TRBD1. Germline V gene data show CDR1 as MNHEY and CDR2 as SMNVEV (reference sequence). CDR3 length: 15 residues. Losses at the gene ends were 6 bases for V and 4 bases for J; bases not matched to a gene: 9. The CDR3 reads CASSQKTGIYNEQFF. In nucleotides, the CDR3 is TGTGCCAGCAGCCAAAAGACAGGGATTTACAATGAGCAGTTCTTC.

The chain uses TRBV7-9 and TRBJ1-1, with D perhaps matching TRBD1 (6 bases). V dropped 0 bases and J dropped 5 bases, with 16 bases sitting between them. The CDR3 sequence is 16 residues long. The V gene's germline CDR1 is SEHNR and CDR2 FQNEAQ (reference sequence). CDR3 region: CASSLAPGQGITEAFF. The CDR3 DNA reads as TGTGCCAGCAGCTTAGCGCCAGGGCAGGGGATTACTGAAGCTTTCTTT.

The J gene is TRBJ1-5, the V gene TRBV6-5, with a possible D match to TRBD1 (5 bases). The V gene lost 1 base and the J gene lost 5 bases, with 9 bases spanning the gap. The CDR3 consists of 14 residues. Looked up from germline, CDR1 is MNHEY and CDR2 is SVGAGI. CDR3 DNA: TGTGCCAGCAGTTACTTCTGGGGGGATCAGCCCCAGCATTTT. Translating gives CASSYFWGDQPQHF.

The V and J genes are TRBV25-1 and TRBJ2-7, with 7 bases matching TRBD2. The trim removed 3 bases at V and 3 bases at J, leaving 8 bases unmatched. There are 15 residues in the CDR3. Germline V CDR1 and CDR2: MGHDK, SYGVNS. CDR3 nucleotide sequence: TGTGCCAGCAGTGATCCCCTGCGGGGGAACTACGAGCAGTACTTC. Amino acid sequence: CASSDPLRGNYEQYF.